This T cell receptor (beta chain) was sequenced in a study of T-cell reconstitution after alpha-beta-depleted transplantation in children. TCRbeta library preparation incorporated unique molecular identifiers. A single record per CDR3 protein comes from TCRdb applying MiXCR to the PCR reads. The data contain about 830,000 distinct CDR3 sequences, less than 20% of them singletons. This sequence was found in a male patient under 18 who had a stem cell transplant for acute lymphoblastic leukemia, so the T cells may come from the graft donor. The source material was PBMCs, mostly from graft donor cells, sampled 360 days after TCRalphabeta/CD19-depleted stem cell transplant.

CDR3 protein: CASSPGLLAGVNTGELFF. CDR3 coding DNA: TGCGCCAGCAGCCCCGGCCTCCTAGCGGGAGTGAACACCGGGGAGCTGTTTTTT. V and J are TRBV5-1 and TRBJ2-2; 10 nucleotides agree with TRBD2. Trimming cost V 4 bases and J 1 base; bases outside gene matches: 10. Germline lookup yields CDR1 SGHRS and CDR2 YFSETQ. The CDR3 consists of 18 residues.